This TCR beta chain was retrieved from a study of beta chain features in type 1 diabetes (dated by TCRdb to about 2018). Notes on the research overall: Mean age, gender distribution, total cell number and subset yield did not differ between patients and healthy donors. A total of just under 110,000,000 sorted cells were examined across all samples, and RNA yield correlated strongly with the number of cells per subset. In the study, TCRB repertoires of sorted circulating CD4+ T cell subsets from recently diagnosed type 1 diabetes patients were compared with those of matched healthy donors. Regulatory and stem cell-like memory subsets were obtained from only 8 patients and roughly eight healthy donors, while naive and central memory subsets were obtained from all 30 or so donors. Beyond this particular receptor, the publication reports: HLA sub-analyses involved small numbers of individuals, so any influence of HLA type on TCRB rearrangement remained unresolved. PCR may preferentially amplify shorter templates, but because patient and control samples were amplified and corrected together, any resulting skew would affect both groups equally. Naive, central memory and regulatory TCRB repertoires appeared more similar among patients than among healthy donors. At VDJ recombination sites, type 1 diabetes patients had fewer insertions and more deleted nucleotides, which implies abnormalities in thymic rearrangement. A moderate but significant shortening of TCRB CDR3 length was observed in type 1 diabetes patients in all four CD4+ subsets. Because cDNA rather than genomic DNA was sequenced, highly expressing activated cells could have been over-represented, although no difference in activation and CD3 levels was found between groups.

From cysteine to phenylalanine, the CDR3 is 14 amino acids long. Of all the DNA, just the CDR3 is kept, 42 bases in frame from base 1. As encoded in the germline V gene, CDR1 is MGHDK while CDR2 is SYGVNS. Trimming removed 5 bases from V and 1 base from J, leaving 11 bases between the germline ends. From each donor, a single peripheral blood sample of 90 to 150 mL on average was drawn into heparinised tubes. Using a panel that included CD45RO, CCR7, CD25, CD127, CD95 and CD27, naive, central memory, regulatory and stem cell-like memory CD4+ T cells were sorted on a BD FACSAria II. A purity above 95% was achieved for all sorted populations. Right away, PBMCs were isolated by Lymphoprep density gradient centrifugation and were stained directly, with no culture step. Samples were stained and sorted in pairs, with one healthy donor and one patient per experiment, so that batch effects were minimized.

All of the isolated RNA was reverse transcribed with the High Capacity cDNA Reverse Transcription Kit, so expressed TCRB transcripts were sequenced. Deep immunoSEQ sequencing was performed on naive, central memory and regulatory T cell samples, with an average of roughly 4 million total reads per sample. Sorted cells were lysed in RLT buffer and RNA was extracted with DNase-treated RNeasy Micro or Mini kits, depending on cell number. To prevent cross-contamination, every cell subset was processed on its own, while patient and healthy donor samples were processed together. TCRB sequences were amplified from cDNA with the immunoSEQ multiplex PCR, producing 87-bp fragments spanning the CDR3 region. Sequencing of the amplicons was performed on the Illumina HiSeq platform. Per the authors' processing: Synthetic template baselines were used to correct PCR bias computationally, reads within Hamming distance 2 were collapsed, and singletons that could not be merged were discarded. Reads were aligned against IMGT so that V, D and J genes, CDR3 length and insertions or deletions at six rearrangement sites could be assigned. Within each subset, clonotype counts were normalized to sorted cell number, after which true diversity and Gini coefficients were computed with the tcR R package. The overlap coefficient, calculated on TCRB nucleotide sequences, was used to measure repertoire sharing. As a proxy for the pre-selection repertoire, out-of-frame TCRB sequences from naive cells were analyzed. TCRdb mirrors the immuneACCESS table, restricted to in-frame sequences. Some clones are absent from its copies; in checked studies, under half trace to an unresolved V gene, and the reason for the others is unknown. That table is the source of V, J and clone size, and D and trimming were worked out from the DNA. This sample comprises 200,000 to 300,000 clones, roughly 14% of them detected only once. The ten largest account for about 0.02% of the sample.

This clone has more than one count but fewer than ten. The target of this receptor is not known. Nothing much larger sits one base from this clone, and base qualities are not available. The sequencing sample was made of naive CD4+ T cells from blood. The sample's cell subset or site label, decoded: true naive CD4+ T cells. The TCR comes from a man aged 25-45 years with type 1 diabetes. The sequence is built from TRBV25-1 and TRBJ1-1; TRBD1 could be the D gene, as 5 bases match. The DNA reads TGTGCCAGCAGTCTCGGGGGTAGGAACACTGAAGCTTTCTTT. This codes for CASSLGGRNTEAFF. The CDR3, completed at both ends by the reference TRBV25-1 and TRBJ1-1 genes, gives the full variable domain EADIYQTPRYLVIGTGKKITLECSQTMGHDKMYWYQQDPGMELHLIHYSYGVNSTEKGDLSSESTVSRIRTEHFPLTLESARPSHTSQYLCASSLGGRNTEAFFGQGTRLTVV.